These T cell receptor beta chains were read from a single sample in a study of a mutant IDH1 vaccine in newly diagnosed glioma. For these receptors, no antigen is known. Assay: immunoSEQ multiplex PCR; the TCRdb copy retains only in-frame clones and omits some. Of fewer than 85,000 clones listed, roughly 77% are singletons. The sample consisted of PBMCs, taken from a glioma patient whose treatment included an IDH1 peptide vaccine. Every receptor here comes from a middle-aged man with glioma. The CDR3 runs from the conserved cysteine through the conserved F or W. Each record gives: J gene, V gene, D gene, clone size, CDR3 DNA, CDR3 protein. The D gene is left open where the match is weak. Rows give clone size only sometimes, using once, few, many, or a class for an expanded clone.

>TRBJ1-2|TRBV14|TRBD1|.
TGTGCCAGCAGCCTTGGACCGGACAGGGATTATGGCTACACCTTC
CASSLGPDRDYGYTF
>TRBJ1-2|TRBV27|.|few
TGTGCCAGCAGTTGGTCGGACGGCCTGGGCTACACCTTC
CASSWSDGLGYTF
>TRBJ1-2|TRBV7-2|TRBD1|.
TGTGCCAGCAGCACACTACCAGGGGGTATAACTGTCGGCTACACCTTC
CASSTLPGGITVGYTF
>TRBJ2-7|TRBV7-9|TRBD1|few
TGTGCCAGCAGCTCTGGCGACAGGGGATTCTACGAGCAGTACTTC
CASSSGDRGFYEQYF
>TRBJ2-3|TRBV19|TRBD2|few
TGTGCCAGTAGTATAAAGGGACTAGCGGGGGGGCGGACAGATACGCAGTATTTT
CASSIKGLAGGRTDTQYF
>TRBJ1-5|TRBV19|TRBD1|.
TGTGCCAGTCACGATACAGGGGTGAGCAATCAGCCCCAGCATTTT
CASHDTGVSNQPQHF
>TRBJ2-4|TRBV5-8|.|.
TGTGCCAGCAGCTTGGGTACAGTCCCTGCCAAAAACATTCAGTACTTC
CASSLGTVPAKNIQYF
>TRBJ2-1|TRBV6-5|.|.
TGTGCCAGCAGCCGATCGCCCCGGTACAATGAGCAGTTCTTC
CASSRSPRYNEQFF
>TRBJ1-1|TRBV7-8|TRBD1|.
TGTGCCAGCAGCCGGAGGGACAGGGATCTTTATAACCTGAACACTGAAGCTTTCTTT
CASSRRDRDLYNLNTEAFF
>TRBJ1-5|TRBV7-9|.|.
TGTGCCAGCAGTTCCAGGGCTAGCAATCAGCCCCAGCATTTT
CASSSRASNQPQHF
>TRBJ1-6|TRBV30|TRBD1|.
TGTGCCTTGCGGGGACAGGACACTAGTCTAAATTCACCCCTCCACTTT
CALRGQDTSLNSPLHF
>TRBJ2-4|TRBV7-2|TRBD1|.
TGTGCCAGCAGCTGGCCCGGACAGGCCCGAAACATTCAGTACTTC
CASSWPGQARNIQYF
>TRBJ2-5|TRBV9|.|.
TGTGCCAGCAGCGTAGAAGGTCAAGAGACCCAGTACTTC
CASSVEGQETQYF
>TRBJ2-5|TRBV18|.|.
TGTGCCAGCTCACCACTCCCGGGGGTGGACCAAGAGACCCAGTACTTC
CASSPLPGVDQETQYF
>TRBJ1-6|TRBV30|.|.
TGTGCCCAGGTCTCCTATAATTCACCCCTCCACTTT
CAQVSYNSPLHF
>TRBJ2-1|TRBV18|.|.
TGTGCCAGCTCACCTCCGGGACGCGGTGAAAACAATGAGCAGTTCTTC
CASSPPGRGENNEQFF
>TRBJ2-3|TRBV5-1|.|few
TGCGCCAGCAGCTTTACCACAGATACGCAGTATTTT
CASSFTTDTQYF
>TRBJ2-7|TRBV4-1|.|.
TGCGCCAGCAGCCAAGGTTGGGGGGCGGACAGATCAGAATTC
CASSQGWGADRSEF
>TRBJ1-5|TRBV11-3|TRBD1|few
TGTGCCAGCAGCGAGGACAGGGACAATCAGCCCCAGCATTTT
CASSEDRDNQPQHF
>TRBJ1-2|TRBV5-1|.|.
TGCGCCAGCAGCCCGGGACTGTCTAAAGGCTACACCTTC
CASSPGLSKGYTF
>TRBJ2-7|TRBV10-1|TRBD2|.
TGCGCCAGCAGTGAGTCAGGGACTAGCGGGAGGGCCGTCGACGAGCAGTACTTC
CASSESGTSGRAVDEQYF
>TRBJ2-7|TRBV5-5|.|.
TGTGCCAGCAGCTTGGGGATGGGGAGCTCCTACGAGCAGTACTTC
CASSLGMGSSYEQYF
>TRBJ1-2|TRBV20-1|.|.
TGCAGTGCTAACTACTATGGCTACACCTTC
CSANYYGYTF
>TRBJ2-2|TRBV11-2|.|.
TGTGCCAGCAGCTTAGTCAGACCCTACACCGGGGAGCTGTTTTTT
CASSLVRPYTGELFF